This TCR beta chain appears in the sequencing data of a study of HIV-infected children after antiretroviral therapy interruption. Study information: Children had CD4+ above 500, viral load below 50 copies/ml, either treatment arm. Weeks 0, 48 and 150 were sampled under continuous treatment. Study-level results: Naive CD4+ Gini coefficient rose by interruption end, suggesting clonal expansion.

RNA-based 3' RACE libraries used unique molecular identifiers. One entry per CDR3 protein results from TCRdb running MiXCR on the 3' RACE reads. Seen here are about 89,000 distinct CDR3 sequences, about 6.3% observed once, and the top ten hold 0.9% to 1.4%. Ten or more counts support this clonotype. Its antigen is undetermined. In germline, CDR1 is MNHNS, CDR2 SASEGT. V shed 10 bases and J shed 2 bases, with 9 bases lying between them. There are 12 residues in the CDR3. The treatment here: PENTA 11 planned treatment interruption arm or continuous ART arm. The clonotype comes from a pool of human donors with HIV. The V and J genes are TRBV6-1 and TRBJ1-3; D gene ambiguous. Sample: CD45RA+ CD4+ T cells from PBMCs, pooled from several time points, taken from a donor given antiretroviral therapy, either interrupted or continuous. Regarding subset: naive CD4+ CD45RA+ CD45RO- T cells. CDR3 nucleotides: TGTGCCACGGAGAAGGCTGGAAACACCATATATTTT. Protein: CATEKAGNTIYF.